This T cell receptor (beta chain) was sequenced in a study of blood T cell repertoires in COVID-19. The overall study: The United States, Italy and Spain provided the acute and convalescent COVID-19 samples.

Original analysis: Estimated nucleated cell counts came from reference gene primer amplification. Here immunoSEQ multiplex PCR was the method, and the copy in TCRdb shows in-frame clones only, minus some. V, J and clone size are those of that table, while D and trimming were read from the DNA. The table has 200,000 to 250,000 clones, 80% to 90% seen once. The CDR3 has 14 amino acids. V gave up 5 bases and J gave up 1 base, with 11 bases separating them. CDR1 is LNHDA and CDR2 is SQIVND in the germline V gene (reference sequence). The clonotype originates from a man aged 25 to 40 with active or convalescent COVID-19. Sequencing was performed on peripheral blood. The chain is built from TRBV19 and TRBJ2-5; unclear D gene. In DNA form, the CDR3 reads TGTGCCAGTAGTCCCTCTCAGGCCCAAGAGACCCAGTACTTC. This gives the protein CASSPSQAQETQYF. The variable domain in full, completed from reference TRBV19 and TRBJ2-5, reads DGGITQSPKYLFRKEGQNVTLSCEQNLNHDAMYWYRQDPGQGLRLIYYSQIVNDFQKGDIAEGYSVSREKKESFPLTVTSAQKNPTAFYLCASSPSQAQETQYFGPGTRLLVL.